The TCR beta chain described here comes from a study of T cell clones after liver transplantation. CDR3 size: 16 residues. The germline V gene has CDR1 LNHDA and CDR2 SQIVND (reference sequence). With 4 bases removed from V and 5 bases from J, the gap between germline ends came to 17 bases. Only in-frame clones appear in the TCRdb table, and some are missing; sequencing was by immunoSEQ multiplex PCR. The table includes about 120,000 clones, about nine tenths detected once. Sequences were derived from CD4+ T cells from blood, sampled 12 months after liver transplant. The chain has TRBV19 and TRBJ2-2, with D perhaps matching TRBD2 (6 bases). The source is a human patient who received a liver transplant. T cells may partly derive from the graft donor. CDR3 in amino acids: CASSTPAGRGTGELFF. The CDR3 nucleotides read TGTGCCAGTAGTACCCCAGCGGGCCGGGGGACCGGGGAGCTGTTTTTT. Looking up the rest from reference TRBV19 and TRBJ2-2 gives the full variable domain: DGGITQSPKYLFRKEGQNVTLSCEQNLNHDAMYWYRQDPGQGLRLIYYSQIVNDFQKGDIAEGYSVSREKKESFPLTVTSAQKNPTAFYLCASSTPAGRGTGELFFGEGSRLTVL.